Presented here are 8 T cell receptor beta chains from one specimen sequenced in a study of cytomegalovirus exposure and HLA in healthy donors. The PCR contained 60 Vbeta and 13 Jbeta primers. Clones were sequenced by immunoSEQ multiplex PCR, and TCRdb holds only the in-frame ones, with some missing. The sample holds roughly 100,000 clones, 75% to 80% seen once. The sample taken for sequencing was PBMCs. These receptors came from a female donor in good health and CMV-seronegative.

This clone was seen a few times. The J gene is TRBJ2-5, the V gene TRBV11-3, with 7 positions matching TRBD2. Germline CDR1 and CDR2: SGHNT and YENEEA. There are 14 residues in the CDR3. Losses at the gene ends were 6 bases for V and 5 bases for J; bases not matched to a gene: 9. This CDR3 reads CASSSRGGEETQYF. CDR3 nucleotides: TGTGCCAGCAGTAGCCGTGGGGGGGAGGAGACCCAGTACTTC.

The rearrangement links TRBV7-9 to TRBJ2-1; D is possibly TRBD2 (6 bases). This CDR3 comprises 14 residues. Germline V gene data show CDR1 as SEHNR and CDR2 as FQNEAQ (reference sequence). The ends were cut back, 5 bases at V and 6 bases at J, with 14 bases in the middle. The CDR3 loop reads CASSPRLVRNEQFF. The CDR3 region has the DNA TGTGCCAGCAGCCCGAGACTAGTCCGCAATGAGCAGTTCTTC.

The rearrangement joins TRBV28 to TRBJ2-1; TRBD1 matches 7 bases. The CDR3 has 13 residues. Germline V CDR1 and CDR2: MDHEN, SYDVKM. The trim removed 6 bases at V and 9 bases at J, leaving 8 bases unmatched. CDR3 in amino acids: CASSQVTGFEQFF. CDR3 bases: TGTGCCAGCAGCCAAGTGACAGGGTTTGAGCAGTTCTTC.

The rearrangement links TRBV9 to TRBJ2-4; TRBD1 matches at 8 bases. Looked up from germline, CDR1 is SGDLS and CDR2 is YYNGEE. The J segment lost 3 bases and the V segment lost 4 bases, leaving 12 bases of the junction unmatched. The CDR3 runs to 17 residues. The CDR3 DNA follows: TGTGCCAGCAGCCCGTCAGGGGGCGCGATGGTCAAAAACATTCAGTACTTC. It specifies CASSPSGGAMVKNIQYF.

The V and J genes are TRBV7-2 and TRBJ2-1, with D hard to call. The CDR3 has 11 residues. CDR1 and CDR2 from the germline V gene are SGHTA and FQGNSA. V lost 2 bases and J lost 12, with 8 bases in between. The CDR3 bases are TGTGCCAGCAGCTTATCTTCGGGGCAGTTCTTC. Its protein is CASSLSSGQFF.

The genes are TRBV9 and TRBJ1-2; tentative D call: TRBD1 (5 bases). The V end lost 3 bases, the J end lost 6 bases, and 24 bases lay between the germline ends. CDR1 and CDR2 from the germline V gene are SGDLS and YYNGEE. The CDR3 is 17 residues long. This CDR3 reads CASSASTLTVRFNGYTF. The CDR3 DNA follows: TGTGCCAGCAGCGCGTCAACCTTGACAGTCCGTTTTAATGGCTACACCTTC.

V and J are TRBV4-2 and TRBJ2-1; 8 bases are a match to TRBD2. The J segment lost 4 bases and the V segment lost 0 bases, leaving 5 bases of the junction unmatched. The CDR3 has 16 amino acids. CDR1 and CDR2 (germline): LGHNA, YNFKEQ. The CDR3 loop is CASSQETASGYNEQFF. Written as DNA, the CDR3 is TGTGCCAGCAGCCAAGAGACGGCTAGCGGGTACAATGAGCAGTTCTTC.

The V and J genes are TRBV19 and TRBJ2-3, with 8 bases identical to TRBD2. The CDR3 extends over 17 amino acids. The V segment lost 3 bases and the J segment 0 bases; nucleotides outside the gene matches: 8. Germline lookup yields CDR1 LNHDA and CDR2 SQIVND (reference sequence). The CDR3 reads CASSISPGGFSTDTQYF. The CDR3 DNA reads TGTGCCAGTAGTATTAGCCCGGGAGGGTTTAGCACAGATACGCAGTATTTT.